The 4 T cell receptor beta chains below were found in one sample sequenced in a study of T cell repertoires in cytomegalovirus infection. TCRdb passed the reads through MiXCR, listing each CDR3 protein once. The sample includes 490,000 or so distinct CDR3 sequences, about 11% seen only once; the top ten take roughly 10%. Sequencing was performed on PBMCs. Every receptor here comes from a human donor in good health (CMV status not recorded). Some clones in this sample may be carry-over from other donors' samples.

This chain uses TRBV19 with TRBJ2-5; 9 bases map to TRBD2. This CDR3 is 15 amino acids long. The V segment lost 5 bases and the J segment 4 bases; nucleotides outside the gene matches: 8. Germline values: CDR1 LNHDA, CDR2 SQIVND (reference sequence). CDR3 in amino acids: CASSPRGRGGETQYF. As DNA, the CDR3 is TGTGCCAGTAGTCCCCGCGGGAGGGGAGGAGAGACCCAGTACTTC.

The table lists this clonotype with many counts. The rearrangement uses TRBV11-2 and TRBJ2-3; 12 bases line up with TRBD2. The CDR3 runs to 17 residues. CDR1 is SGHAT, CDR2 FQNNGV, per germline. Trimming removed 5 bases from V and 7 bases from J; junction bases left unmatched: 13. This chain's CDR3 is CASSPGLAGTPLHTQYF. The CDR3 DNA sequence: TGTGCCAGCAGCCCTGGACTAGCGGGGACCCCATTGCATACGCAGTATTTT.

This clonotype was seen at least ten times. This rearrangement joins TRBV6-1 to TRBJ2-2, with no clear D. The CDR3 covers 17 residues. V lost 2 bases and J 1 base, leaving 14 bases between the germline ends. Germline V CDR1 and CDR2: MNHNS, SASEGT. The CDR3 coding sequence is TGTGCCAGCAGTGAAAGGGCAGGTAGCCTGAACACCGGGGAGCTGTTTTTT. This codes for CASSERAGSLNTGELFF.

The chain is built from TRBV4-2 and TRBJ2-5, with 7 bases that match TRBD1. J gave up 5 bases and V 4 bases, and 10 bases lay outside the gene matches. The germline V gene encodes CDR1 LGHNA and CDR2 YNFKEQ. CDR3 size: 15 residues. This CDR3 is CASSPLGQGEETQYF. For the CDR3, the DNA is TGTGCCAGCAGCCCCCTGGGCCAGGGGGAGGAGACCCAGTACTTC.